These 6 T cell receptor beta chains were sequenced from one sample in a study of blood T cell repertoires in COVID-19. Some clones are missing from TCRdb's copy, which holds only in-frame ones; the method was immunoSEQ multiplex PCR. This table holds 150,000 to 200,000 clones, roughly 80% found once. The specimen sequenced was peripheral blood. These receptors were collected from a woman aged 70-85 years with COVID-19, enrolled during active disease.

The J gene is TRBJ2-1, the V gene TRBV20-1, with a possible D match to TRBD2 (6 bases). This CDR3 spans 14 amino acids. Trimming removed 4 bases at V and 0 bases at J, with 10 bases between. CDR1 and CDR2 (germline): DFQATT, SNEGSKA (reference sequence). The CDR3: CSAIDGSSYNEQFF. In nucleotides, the CDR3 is TGCAGTGCTATTGACGGGAGCTCCTACAATGAGCAGTTCTTC.

This clone was counted only a few times. V gene TRBV5-1 combines with J gene TRBJ2-7, with a tentative D call TRBD1 (6 bases). V was clipped by 4 bases and J by 7 bases, with 9 bases between them. The length of the CDR3 is 11 residues. Germline V lookup: CDR1 SGHRS, CDR2 YFSETQ. This CDR3 reads CASSPDSEQYF. In nucleotides, the CDR3 is TGCGCCAGCAGCCCGGACAGTGAGCAGTACTTC.

The V and J genes are TRBV6-5 and TRBJ1-2, with D unresolved. V dropped 6 bases and J dropped 3 bases, with 11 bases sitting between them. Germline loops: CDR1 MNHEY, CDR2 SVGAGI. CDR3 length: 13 amino acids. The CDR3 nucleotides are TGTGCCAGCAGCCGAGGGAGGGACTATGGCTACACCTTC. Protein product: CASSRGRDYGYTF.

This chain uses TRBV7-9 with TRBJ2-7; D is perhaps TRBD1 (5 bases). The CDR3 has 14 amino acids. V lost 7 bases, J lost 6 bases, and 19 bases lay in between. Germline V gene data show CDR1 as SEHNR and CDR2 as FQNEAQ (reference sequence). The CDR3, as DNA: TGTGCCAGCAAGAACACAGGAACCCCCGGCGAGCAGTACTTC. This gives the protein CASKNTGTPGEQYF.

The gene calls are TRBV15 and TRBJ1-2, with D hard to call. Germline V gene lookup returns CDR1 LNHNV and CDR2 YYDKDF (reference sequence). V lost 5 bases and J 4 bases, leaving 8 bases between the germline ends. The CDR3 loop spans 12 amino acids. This chain's CDR3 is CATSELRYGYTF. CDR3 nucleotides: TGTGCCACCAGCGAGTTACGCTATGGCTACACCTTC.

The chain combines TRBV28 with TRBJ2-2; tentative D call: TRBD2 (6 bases). Germline CDR1 MDHEN, CDR2 SYDVKM. V lost 9 bases and J 2 bases, leaving 16 bases between the germline ends. This CDR3 is 15 amino acids long. CDR3 coding DNA: TGTGCCAGTACTTGGGAGGCCCTTAACACCGGGGAGCTGTTTTTT. Its protein product is CASTWEALNTGELFF. The entire variable domain, with the rest obtained from reference TRBV28 and TRBJ2-2, is as follows: DVKVTQSSRYLVKRTGEKVFLECVQDMDHENMFWYRQDPGLGLRLIYFSYDVKMKEKGDIPEGYSVSREKKERFSLILESASTNQTSMYLCASTWEALNTGELFFGEGSRLTVL.